This T cell receptor (beta chain) was sequenced during a study of PD-L1 blockade in urothelial cancer (dated by TCRdb to the late 2010s). Concerning the study at large: Therapy was started in the mid-2010s for all patients, and atezolizumab 1,200 mg was administered intravenously every 3 weeks. About 90% of the 29 patients were identified as males with urothelial cancer of bladder origin, and a prior smoking history was reported by 18 of 29 patients. Patients had an ECOG performance status of 0 or 1 and had received between 0 and 3 prior chemotherapy regimens. Blood samples were analyzed 3 weeks after the start of treatment (second dose) and 6 weeks after the start of treatment. A median of about 150,000 T cells and around 81,000 unique TCRs was obtained from blood samples, and a median clonality of around 0.08 was observed. An exploratory multi-omic analysis was conducted of the somatic, immune and clinical correlates of response to PD-L1 blockade with atezolizumab in urothelial cancer. Pretreatment tumor samples, along with matched peripheral blood collected serially before and after atezolizumab treatment, underwent TCR sequencing. Durable clinical benefit was defined as progression-free survival longer than 6 months, and TCR features were also tested against progression-free and overall survival. In the same patients who had TCR sequencing, pretreatment tumors also underwent whole exome sequencing and RNA sequencing. Durable clinical benefit was achieved by nine patients but not by the remaining 20. Pretreatment blood TCR-seq was available for nearly 30 patients, at least one posttreatment blood collection was obtained for some 25 patients, and tumor TCR-seq was available for some 25 patients. The investigation overall reported the following: Improved progression-free and overall survival was associated with having pretreatment peripheral blood TCR clonality below the median. Patients with durable benefit showed greater expansion of tumor-associated TCR clones in peripheral blood 3 weeks after starting treatment (n of about 20, p = 0.022). Small sample size (n of about 30) and many exploratory analyses mean the results are intended to be hypothesis-generating.

Synthetic TCR analog templates were spiked into each PCR to estimate absolute template abundance from read counts. The immunoSEQ assay used bias-controlled V and J gene primers to amplify TCRbeta CDR3 regions from genomic DNA. Sequencing of rearranged TCRbeta segments was done at approximately 20X coverage. Turning to the authors' computational methods: Clustering was used to correct sequencing errors, and CDR3s were annotated against IMGT so that V, D and J genes could be assigned. Downstream analyses used only productive TCRbeta rearrangements and left out out-of-frame or stop-codon sequences. Clonality was computed as one minus Shannon entropy normalized by the log of the number of unique productive sequences. Fisher's exact test with Benjamini-Hochberg correction, using a cutoff of adjusted p below 0.01, was how clones that differed between time points or between blood and tumor were identified. Here the immuneACCESS table is served through TCRdb, limited to in-frame sequences with V and J called. Missing clones are a known gap in these copies; in checked studies unresolved V genes cover under half, and the rest lacks a known reason. The D gene and trimming were derived from the DNA, and the V and J assignments and clone size from that table. In this sample the table shows under 100,000 clones, 90% of which occur a single time. The ten top clones hold about 1.7% of the sample.

The time point label, as the study defines it: pretreatment peripheral blood. The cohort included under 35 patients with locally advanced or metastatic urothelial carcinoma who were treated at Memorial Sloan Kettering on a trial protocol. Peripheral blood mononuclear cells were collected pretreatment and during treatment, with between 1 and 8 total time points obtained per patient. The Qiagen DNeasy Blood extraction kit was used to purify genomic DNA from total PBMCs and tumor samples. PBMCs were collected pretreatment and during treatment, and were isolated and stored as previously described. In this sample, this clone turned up once. Its antigen target is currently unknown. It has no much larger one-base neighbor in the sample; base qualities were not kept. For this chain, trimming is 5 bases at the V end and 0 bases at the J end, and the number of junction bases without a gene match is 8. Based on the germline V gene (reference sequence), the CDR1 and CDR2 sequences are SEHNR and FQNEAQ. Its CDR3 holds 16 amino acids, cysteine through phenylalanine. The CDR3 DNA has 48 bases and is translated from base 1.

The sample here was PBMCs, taken around atezolizumab (anti-PD-L1) treatment. The chain joins TRBV7-9 to TRBJ2-3; 7 central bases correspond to TRBD1. The receptor was isolated from a man aged 55 to 70 with urothelial cancer. In nucleotides, the sequence is TGTGCCAGCAGCGGGAGTGGGGACAGAAGCACAGATACGCAGTATTTT. The translation is CASSGSGDRSTDTQYF.